This T cell receptor beta chain originates from a study of glioma-infiltrating T cells after dendritic cell vaccination. Study information: Patients had newly diagnosed or recurrent glioblastoma and received dendritic cell vaccines. Autologous tumor lysate was loaded overnight onto monocyte-derived dendritic cells grown seven days with IL-4 and GM-CSF.

Here immunoSEQ multiplex PCR was the method, and the copy in TCRdb shows in-frame clones only, minus some. Among 110,000 or so clones listed, about 90% were seen once. In germline, CDR1 is SGHDT, CDR2 YYEEEE. V shed 4 bases and J shed 0 bases, with 11 bases lying between them. This CDR3 is built from 15 residues. Time point defined: after dendritic cell vaccination, including at tumor progression/relapse. The chain employs TRBV5-6 and TRBJ1-3; no clear D. Sequencing used blood, obtained after dendritic cell vaccination. The TCR sequence derives from a human donor with glioblastoma. The CDR3 region is CASSGATFSGNTIYF. In DNA form, the CDR3 reads TGTGCCAGCAGCGGAGCGACGTTCTCTGGAAACACCATATATTTT.